The clone carrying this TCR beta chain was seen only a few times. CDR3 length: 13 amino acids. CDR1 is LGHDT, CDR2 YNNKEL, per germline (reference sequence). The germline V and J ends were trimmed by 7 bases and 0 bases, with 9 bases remaining between them. Measured with immunoSEQ multiplex PCR; TCRdb has only the in-frame clones, and not every one. This table holds more than 450,000 clones, around 90% found once. Two consecutive negative NP/OP PCR tests, clearance, or resolved symptoms defined Cohort 3 recovery. The data originate from a study of blood T cell repertoires in COVID-19. Study overall: COVID-19 samples, acute and convalescent, were from the United States, Italy and Spain.

The source material was PBMCs or T cells enriched from blood (not recorded which). The V gene is TRBV3-1 (or the pseudogene TRBV3-2), the J gene TRBJ2-5; D is possibly TRBD1 (6 bases). The clonotype originates from a young woman who had recovered from COVID-19. CDR3 loop: CASNRDNQETQYF. As DNA, the CDR3 is TGTGCCAGCAACCGGGACAACCAAGAGACCCAGTACTTC.